This T cell receptor beta chain was sequenced for a study of CXCR3-negative and CXCR3-positive naive CD8 T cells. The CDR3 runs to 16 residues. CDR1 and CDR2 (germline): SQVTM, ANQGSEA. Points from the study as a whole: TRBV-TRBJ usage was similar across naive CXCR3 subsets but distinct in memory cells.

With UMI labels, 5' RACE was used to prepare the TRB cDNA libraries. TCRdb re-called the 5' RACE reads and catalogs CDR3 proteins one per entry, DNA excluded. The table lists about 43,000 distinct CDR3 sequences. For this clonotype: Its cognate antigen is unknown.

The chain links TRBV29-1 to TRBJ2-2; checking the TCRdb D call of TRBD1 is not possible without DNA. Sequenced: memory CD8+ T cells from blood. This receptor was identified in a human donor in good health. Some clones in this sample may be carry-over from other donors' samples. The CDR3 spells CSVEDGGTGITGELFF.